This TCR beta chain was found in a study of OX40 agonist ivuxolimab in advanced cancers. Turning to the study itself: A mean age of roughly 62 years, range roughly 20 to 80, was recorded, and more than 80% were male. Enrollees could have had prior anti-PD-1, anti-PD-L1 or anti-CTLA-4 therapy, which more than 30% had received.

The protocol was immunoSEQ multiplex PCR, while the TCRdb copy is restricted to in-frame clones and leaves out a portion. The sample carries approximately 21,000 clones, roughly 84% recorded once. The CDR3 has 14 amino acids. V gave up 0 bases and J gave up 5 bases, with 11 bases separating them. The V gene's germline CDR1 is SGHTS and CDR2 YDEGEE. Broader study findings: Average numbers of expanded clones were greater in CD8+ T cells than in CD4+. The authors did not determine the antigen specificity of the expanded peripheral T cells.

In the case of this clone: Its antigen is as yet unknown.

The source material was CD4+ or CD8+ T cells sorted from blood, sampled in a trial of the OX40 agonist ivuxolimab. The V gene is TRBV5-8, the J gene TRBJ1-1; weak D call: TRBD1 (5 bases). The TCR originated in an adult with an advanced solid tumor such as melanoma, head and neck, liver or kidney cancer. The CDR3 is CASSLDRGGTEAFF. CDR3 DNA sequence: TGTGCCAGCAGCTTGGATAGGGGTGGGACTGAAGCTTTCTTT.